The entry below describes one TCR beta chain. The antigen is unknown. The PCR ran on 60 Vbeta and 13 Jbeta primers. The data were produced by immunoSEQ multiplex PCR, yet TCRdb's version contains in-frame clones alone and is incomplete. This sample has 150,000 to 180,000 clones, with less than 85% found just once. V lost 5 bases and J lost 5; bases outside the gene matches: 3. The CDR3 consists of 15 residues. Per the germline V gene, CDR1 is SGHTA and CDR2 is FQGNSA. The record originates from a study of cytomegalovirus exposure and HLA in healthy donors. Study outcomes and limitations: Rare TCR sequences predominated, though certain public TCRs were found in many donors.

The sample was PBMCs. This chain uses TRBV7-2 with TRBJ2-3, with TRBD2 identical over 14 bases. The TCR sequence derives from a woman aged 45-65 years in good health and CMV-seropositive. The CDR3 loop reads CASSLGLAGVDTQYF. CDR3 nucleotides: TGTGCCAGCAGCCTGGGACTAGCGGGGGTAGATACGCAGTATTTT.